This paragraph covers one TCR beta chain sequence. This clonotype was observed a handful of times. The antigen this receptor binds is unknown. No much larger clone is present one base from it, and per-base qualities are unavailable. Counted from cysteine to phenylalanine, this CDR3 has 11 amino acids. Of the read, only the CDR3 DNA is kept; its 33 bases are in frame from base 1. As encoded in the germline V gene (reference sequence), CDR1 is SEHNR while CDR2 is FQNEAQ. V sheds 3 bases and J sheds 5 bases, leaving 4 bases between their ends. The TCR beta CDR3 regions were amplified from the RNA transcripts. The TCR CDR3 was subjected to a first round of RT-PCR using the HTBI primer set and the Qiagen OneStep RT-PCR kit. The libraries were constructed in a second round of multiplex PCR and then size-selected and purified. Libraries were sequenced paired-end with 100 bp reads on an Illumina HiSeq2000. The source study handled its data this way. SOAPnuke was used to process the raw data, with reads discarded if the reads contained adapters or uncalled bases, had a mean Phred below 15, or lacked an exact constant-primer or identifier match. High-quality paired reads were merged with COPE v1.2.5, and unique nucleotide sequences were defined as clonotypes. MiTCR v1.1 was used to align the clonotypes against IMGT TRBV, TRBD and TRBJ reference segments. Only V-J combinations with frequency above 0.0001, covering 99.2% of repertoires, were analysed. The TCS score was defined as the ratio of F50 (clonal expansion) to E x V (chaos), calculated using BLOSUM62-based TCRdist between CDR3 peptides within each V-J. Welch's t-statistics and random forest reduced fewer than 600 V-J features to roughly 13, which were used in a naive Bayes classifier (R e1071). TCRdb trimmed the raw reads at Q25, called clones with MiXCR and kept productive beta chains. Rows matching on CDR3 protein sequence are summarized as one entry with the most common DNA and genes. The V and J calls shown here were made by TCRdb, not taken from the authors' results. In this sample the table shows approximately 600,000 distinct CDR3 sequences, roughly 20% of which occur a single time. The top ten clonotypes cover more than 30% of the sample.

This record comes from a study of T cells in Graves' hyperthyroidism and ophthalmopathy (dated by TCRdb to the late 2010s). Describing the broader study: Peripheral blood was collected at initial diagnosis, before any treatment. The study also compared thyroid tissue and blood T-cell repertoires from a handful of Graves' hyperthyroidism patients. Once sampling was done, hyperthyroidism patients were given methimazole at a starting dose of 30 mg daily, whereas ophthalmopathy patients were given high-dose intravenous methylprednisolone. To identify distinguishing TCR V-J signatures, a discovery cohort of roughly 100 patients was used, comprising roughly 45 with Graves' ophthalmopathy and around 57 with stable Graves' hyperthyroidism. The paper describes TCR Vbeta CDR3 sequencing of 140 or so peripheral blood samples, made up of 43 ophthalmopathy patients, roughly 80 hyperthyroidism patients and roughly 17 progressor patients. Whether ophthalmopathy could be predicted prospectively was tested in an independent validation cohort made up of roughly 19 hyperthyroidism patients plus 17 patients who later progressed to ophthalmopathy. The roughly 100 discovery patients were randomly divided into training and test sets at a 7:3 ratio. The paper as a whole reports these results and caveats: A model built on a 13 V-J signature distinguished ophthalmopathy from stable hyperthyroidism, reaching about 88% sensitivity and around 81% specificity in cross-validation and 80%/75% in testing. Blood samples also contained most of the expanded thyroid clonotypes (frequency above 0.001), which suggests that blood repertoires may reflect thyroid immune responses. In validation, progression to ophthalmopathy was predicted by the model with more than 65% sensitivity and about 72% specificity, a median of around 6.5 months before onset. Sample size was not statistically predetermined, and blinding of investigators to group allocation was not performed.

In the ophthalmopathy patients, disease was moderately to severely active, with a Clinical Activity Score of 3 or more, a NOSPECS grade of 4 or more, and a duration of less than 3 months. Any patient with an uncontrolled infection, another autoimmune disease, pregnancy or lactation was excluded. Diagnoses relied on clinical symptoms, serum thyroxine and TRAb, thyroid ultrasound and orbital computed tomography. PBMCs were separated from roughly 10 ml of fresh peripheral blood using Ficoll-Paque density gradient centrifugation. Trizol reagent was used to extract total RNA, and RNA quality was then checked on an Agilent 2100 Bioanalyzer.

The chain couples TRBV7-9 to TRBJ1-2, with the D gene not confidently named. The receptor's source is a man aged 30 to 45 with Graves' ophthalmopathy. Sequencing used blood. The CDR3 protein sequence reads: CASSFQYGYTF. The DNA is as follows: TGTGCCAGCAGCTTCCAGTATGGCTACACCTTC.